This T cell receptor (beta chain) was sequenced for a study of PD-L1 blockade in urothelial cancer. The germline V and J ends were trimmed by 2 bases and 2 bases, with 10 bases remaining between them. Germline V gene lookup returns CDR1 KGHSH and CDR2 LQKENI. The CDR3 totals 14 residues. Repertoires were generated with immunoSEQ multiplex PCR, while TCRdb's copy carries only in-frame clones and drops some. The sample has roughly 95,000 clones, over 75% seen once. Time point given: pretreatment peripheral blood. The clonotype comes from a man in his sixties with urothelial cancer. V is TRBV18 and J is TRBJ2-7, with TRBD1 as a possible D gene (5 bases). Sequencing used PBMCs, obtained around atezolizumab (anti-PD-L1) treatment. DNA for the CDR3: TGTGCCAGCTCACCAGGGGCCAATACCTACGAGCAGTACTTC. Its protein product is CASSPGANTYEQYF.